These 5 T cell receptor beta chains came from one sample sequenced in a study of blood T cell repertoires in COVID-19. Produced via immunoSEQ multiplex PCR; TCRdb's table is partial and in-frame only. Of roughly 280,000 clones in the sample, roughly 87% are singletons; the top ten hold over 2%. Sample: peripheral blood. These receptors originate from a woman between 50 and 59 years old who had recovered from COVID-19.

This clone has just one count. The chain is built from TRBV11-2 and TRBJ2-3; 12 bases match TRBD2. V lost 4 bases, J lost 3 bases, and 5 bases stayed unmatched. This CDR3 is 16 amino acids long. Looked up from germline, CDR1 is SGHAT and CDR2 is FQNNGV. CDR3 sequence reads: CASSSSSGGETDTQYF. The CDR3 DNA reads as TGTGCCAGCAGCTCGTCTAGCGGGGGGGAGACAGATACGCAGTATTTT.

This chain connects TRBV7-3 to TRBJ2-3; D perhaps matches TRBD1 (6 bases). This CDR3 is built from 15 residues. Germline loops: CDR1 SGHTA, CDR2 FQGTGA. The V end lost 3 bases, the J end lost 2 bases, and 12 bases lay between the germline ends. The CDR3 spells CASSFNRAPTDTQYF. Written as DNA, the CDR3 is TGTGCCAGCAGCTTTAACAGGGCCCCCACAGATACGCAGTATTTT.

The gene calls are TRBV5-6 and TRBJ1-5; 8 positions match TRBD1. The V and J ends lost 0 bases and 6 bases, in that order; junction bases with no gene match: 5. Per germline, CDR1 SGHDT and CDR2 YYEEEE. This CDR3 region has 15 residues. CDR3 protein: CASSLAGGNSQPQHF. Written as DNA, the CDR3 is TGTGCCAGCAGCTTGGCAGGGGGCAATAGTCAGCCCCAGCATTTT.

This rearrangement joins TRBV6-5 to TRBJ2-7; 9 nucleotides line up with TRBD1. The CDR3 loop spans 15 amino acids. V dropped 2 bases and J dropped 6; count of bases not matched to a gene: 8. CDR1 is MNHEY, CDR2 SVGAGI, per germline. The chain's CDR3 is CASSYQGQGLSEQYF. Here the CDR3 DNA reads TGTGCCAGCAGTTACCAGGGACAGGGTTTGAGCGAGCAGTACTTC.

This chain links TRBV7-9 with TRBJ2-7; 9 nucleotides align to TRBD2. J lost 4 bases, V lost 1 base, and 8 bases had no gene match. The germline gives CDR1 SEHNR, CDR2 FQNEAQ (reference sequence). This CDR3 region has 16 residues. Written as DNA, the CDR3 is TGTGCCAGCAGCTTAGTGCCTAGCGGGACAGCGTACGAGCAGTACTTC. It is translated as CASSLVPSGTAYEQYF.